The 32 T cell receptor beta chains given below trace back to one sample, sequenced in a study of cytomegalovirus exposure and HLA in healthy donors. Primers for the PCR totalled 60 Vbeta and 13 Jbeta. The method was immunoSEQ multiplex PCR; TCRdb's version includes in-frame clones alone and lacks a portion of them. The data hold about 170,000 clones, with 75% to 90% observed a single time. Material for sequencing was PBMCs. Source of these receptors: a boy between 2 and 15 years old in good health and CMV-seronegative.

V is TRBV27 and J is TRBJ2-7; 10 bases agree with TRBD2. Germline V gene lookup returns CDR1 MNHEY and CDR2 SMNVEV (reference sequence). The CDR3 spans 14 residues. After removal of 3 bases from V and 4 bases from J, the junction contained 3 bases not matched to a gene. CDR3 in DNA: TGTGCCAGCAGTTTCGCTAGCGGGAGTTACGAGCAGTACTTC. This codes for CASSFASGSYEQYF.

This clone was detected once. This sequence joins TRBV28 and TRBJ1-4, with D unresolved. The CDR3 totals 15 residues. Germline CDR1 reads MDHEN; CDR2 reads SYDVKM. Trimming took off 6 bases at V and 3 bases at J, with 14 bases between the two ends. The chain's CDR3 is CASRGFGTANEKLFF. The CDR3 DNA reads TGTGCCAGCAGGGGCTTTGGAACGGCTAATGAAAAACTGTTTTTT. The full variable domain, its missing parts supplied by reference TRBV28 and TRBJ1-4, is DVKVTQSSRYLVKRTGEKVFLECVQDMDHENMFWYRQDPGLGLRLIYFSYDVKMKEKGDIPEGYSVSREKKERFSLILESASTNQTSMYLCASRGFGTANEKLFFGSGTQLSVL.

V gene TRBV19 combines with J gene TRBJ2-1; a possible D gene is TRBD2 (6 bases). Trimming left V 7 bases short and J 9 bases short, with 16 bases between. The CDR3 covers 13 residues. Germline V CDR1 and CDR2: LNHDA, SQIVND (reference sequence). This CDR3 is CASTSGTGVEQFF. The CDR3 nucleotides read TGTGCCAGTACCTCCGGGACTGGCGTTGAGCAGTTCTTC.

The chain uses TRBV25-1 and TRBJ1-6; 9 nucleotides agree with TRBD1. Trimming removed 5 bases from V and 8 bases from J; junction bases left unmatched: 4. The CDR3 runs 14 residues. Germline V gene data show CDR1 as MGHDK and CDR2 as SYGVNS. The CDR3 protein is CASSKTGGYSPLHF. CDR3 nucleotide sequence: TGTGCCAGCAGTAAAACAGGGGGCTATTCACCCCTCCACTTT. Full variable domain (rest looked up from reference TRBV25-1 and TRBJ1-6): EADIYQTPRYLVIGTGKKITLECSQTMGHDKMYWYQQDPGMELHLIHYSYGVNSTEKGDLSSESTVSRIRTEHFPLTLESARPSHTSQYLCASSKTGGYSPLHFGNGTRLTVT.

J is TRBJ2-7 and V is TRBV9, with 7 bases matching TRBD2. The germline gives CDR1 SGDLS, CDR2 YYNGEE. The junction had 13 bases not matched to a gene; V was cut back by 4 bases and J by 6 bases. The CDR3 loop spans 15 amino acids. CDR3 nucleotide sequence: TGTGCCAGCAGCTCCTCGGGGGGAACATTGGGCGAGCAGTACTTC. Protein sequence: CASSSSGGTLGEQYF. The full variable domain, its missing parts supplied by reference TRBV9 and TRBJ2-7, is DSGVTQTPKHLITATGQRVTLRCSPRSGDLSVYWYQQSLDQGLQFLIQYYNGEERAKGNILERFSAQQFPDLHSELNLSSLELGDSALYFCASSSSGGTLGEQYFGPGTRLTVT.

The chain recombines TRBV19 with TRBJ1-5; possibly TRBD1 for D (5 bases). CDR3 length equals 15 residues. The germline V gene encodes CDR1 LNHDA and CDR2 SQIVND (reference sequence). The ends were cut back, 5 bases at V and 0 bases at J, with 11 bases in the middle. CDR3 amino acids: CASSFRVDSNQPQHF. Written as DNA, the CDR3 is TGTGCCAGTAGTTTCAGGGTGGATAGCAATCAGCCCCAGCATTTT.

Here the CDR3 reads CASSIRQTNTGELFF. In DNA, the CDR3 is TGTGCCAGTAGTATCCGACAGACGAACACCGGGGAGCTGTTTTTT. The rearrangement uses TRBV19 and TRBJ2-2, with D perhaps matching TRBD1 (5 bases). The CDR3 is 15 amino acids. Trimming cost V 3 bases and J 0 bases, with 8 bases left between them. CDR1 is LNHDA, CDR2 SQIVND, per germline (reference sequence).

The chain links TRBV28 to TRBJ1-4; possibly TRBD1 for D (6 bases). Germline loops: CDR1 MDHEN, CDR2 SYDVKM. V was clipped by 5 bases and J by 5 bases, with 9 bases between them. This CDR3 comprises 13 residues. The chain's CDR3 is CASSPGQNEKLFF. CDR3 DNA sequence: TGTGCCAGCAGTCCAGGACAGAATGAAAAACTGTTTTTT.

This chain connects TRBV2 to TRBJ1-4, with TRBD1 matching over 9 bases. Germline V gene lookup returns CDR1 SNHLY and CDR2 FYNNEI. Trimming removed 5 bases from V and 2 bases from J; junction bases left unmatched: 6. CDR3 length: 16 residues. CDR3 in DNA: TGTGCCAGCAGTTCCCGGGACAGGGCTACTAATGAAAAACTGTTTTTT. It is translated as CASSSRDRATNEKLFF.

V gene TRBV10-2 combines with J gene TRBJ2-7, with 7 bases lining up with TRBD1. Germline V gene data show CDR1 as WSHSY and CDR2 as SAAADI. Trimming took 4 bases from V and 2 from J; bases not matched to a gene: 11. The CDR3 totals 16 residues. The CDR3: CASSAKTGIVAYEQYV. The CDR3 DNA is TGCGCCAGCAGTGCAAAGACAGGGATAGTGGCCTACGAGCAGTACGTC.

In its sample, this clone was seen a few times. Other DNA sequences in this sample translate to the same CDR3. The chain has TRBV5-1 and TRBJ2-5; 14 bases map to TRBD2. The CDR3 sequence is 15 residues long. V gave up 4 bases and J gave up 4 bases; unmatched junction bases: 3. The germline gives CDR1 SGHRS, CDR2 YFSETQ. The CDR3 is CASSLGTSGGETQYF. The CDR3, as DNA: TGCGCCAGCAGCCTGGGGACTAGCGGGGGAGAGACCCAGTACTTC.

This chain's CDR3 is CASSLGWGGSLTDTQYF. The CDR3 DNA reads as TGTGCCAGCAGCTTAGGCTGGGGGGGTAGTCTCACAGATACGCAGTATTTT. This chain connects TRBV7-2 to TRBJ2-3; 7 bases map to TRBD2. Germline CDR1 SGHTA, CDR2 FQGNSA. This CDR3 has 17 amino acids. Trimming removed 1 base from V and 2 bases from J; junction bases left unmatched: 9.

The chain links TRBV9 to TRBJ1-2; 9 nucleotides line up with TRBD1. Germline assignment: CDR1 SGDLS and CDR2 YYNGEE. The length of the CDR3 is 13 residues. V lost 3 bases to trimming and J lost 6 bases; unmatched junction nucleotides: 3. CDR3 DNA: TGTGCCAGCAGCGAGGGACAGGGAAATGGCTACACCTTC. Amino acids: CASSEGQGNGYTF.

As DNA, the CDR3 is TGTGCCAGCAGTTCATCTAGCGGGAGTTACGAGCAGTACTTC. This codes for CASSSSSGSYEQYF. V and J are TRBV7-3 and TRBJ2-7, with 10 bases that match TRBD2. Germline CDR1 SGHTA, CDR2 FQGTGA. The J segment lost 4 bases and the V segment lost 6 bases, leaving 6 bases of the junction unmatched. CDR3 length: 14 amino acids.

The gene calls are TRBV6-6 and TRBJ2-1, with D perhaps TRBD1 (6 bases). The CDR3 has 16 residues. Per the germline V gene, CDR1 is MNHNY and CDR2 is SVGAGI (reference sequence). The V end lost 0 bases, the J end lost 8 bases, and 17 bases lay between the germline ends. CDR3 DNA: TGTGCCAGCAGTTACTCACCAGGGGCCCTGGACGATGAGCAGTTCTTC. Its protein product is CASSYSPGALDDEQFF.

This CDR3 reads CASRGLFARDNEQFF. DNA of the CDR3: TGTGCCAGCAGAGGCCTCTTCGCTCGGGACAATGAGCAGTTCTTC. The V gene is TRBV7-9, the J gene TRBJ2-1; no firm D call. CDR1 and CDR2 (germline): SEHNR, FQNEAQ (reference sequence). This CDR3 comprises 15 residues. Trimming took 6 bases from V and 5 from J, leaving 17 bases between them.

DNA for the CDR3: TGTGCCTGGAGCCGGGGACAGGGGGCGTCTGGGGCCAACGTCCTGACTTTC. Translating it yields CAWSRGQGASGANVLTF. The rearrangement uses TRBV30 and TRBJ2-6; 12 positions match TRBD1. CDR1 is GTSNPN and CDR2 is SVGIG in the germline V gene (reference sequence). The CDR3 consists of 17 residues. V lost 3 bases to trimming and J lost 1 base; unmatched junction nucleotides: 4.

The chain has TRBV4-2 and TRBJ2-3; 7 nucleotides align to TRBD2. Trimming took 0 bases from V and 3 from J; bases not matched to a gene: 6. Germline V gene data show CDR1 as LGHNA and CDR2 as YNFKEQ. The CDR3 runs to 16 residues. CDR3 loop: CASSQDWSSGTDTQYF. CDR3 bases: TGTGCCAGCAGCCAAGATTGGAGTAGCGGGACAGATACGCAGTATTTT.

This chain joins TRBV10-3 and TRBJ2-7; weak D call: TRBD1 (6 bases). This CDR3 has 13 amino acids. Germline assignment: CDR1 ENHRY and CDR2 SYGVKD. Between the trimmed V and J ends, which lost 5 bases and 3 bases, there was a span of 11 bases. The CDR3 protein is CAISRQDLYEQYF. CDR3 DNA sequence: TGTGCCATCAGTCGACAGGATCTCTACGAGCAGTACTTC.

This chain uses TRBV7-9 with TRBJ1-1, with a tentative D call TRBD1 (5 bases). Trimming removed 6 bases from V and 4 bases from J, with 21 bases in between. Germline V gene sequence: CDR1 SEHNR, CDR2 FQNEAQ (reference sequence). This CDR3 contains 16 residues. The CDR3, as DNA: TGTGCCAGCAGGCCGACCGGTCTTTCAGGGCCCACTGAAGCTTTCTTT. Encoded protein: CASRPTGLSGPTEAFF.

This rearrangement joins TRBV7-2 to TRBJ2-3; weak D call: TRBD1 (6 bases). Trimming left V 5 bases short and J 4 bases short, with 16 bases between. CDR3 size: 15 residues. The germline CDR1 and CDR2 sequences are SGHTA and FQGNSA. In nucleotides, the CDR3 is TGTGCCAGCAGCCCTCCTGGTGGGGGCCCAGATACGCAGTATTTT. Amino acids: CASSPPGGGPDTQYF.

This chain uses TRBV9 with TRBJ2-3; 7 positions match TRBD1. Germline V gene lookup returns CDR1 SGDLS and CDR2 YYNGEE. V shed 3 bases and J 5 bases; nucleotides not matched to a gene: 3. This CDR3 is built from 13 residues. Here the CDR3 DNA reads TGTGCCAGCAGCGGGCACAGGGGAGATACGCAGTATTTT. Its translation: CASSGHRGDTQYF.

The rearrangement joins TRBV7-9 to TRBJ2-7; possible D gene TRBD2, 5 bases. Trimming removed 7 bases from V and 6 bases from J, with 16 bases in between. Germline CDR1 is SEHNR and CDR2 is FQNEAQ (reference sequence). This CDR3 has 13 residues. The CDR3 is CASTPKAGPEQYF. The CDR3 region has the DNA TGTGCCAGCACCCCTAAGGCGGGCCCCGAGCAGTACTTC.

This clone is a singleton in its sample. The J gene is TRBJ1-1, the V gene TRBV7-9, with D maybe TRBD1 (6 bases). From germline, CDR1 is SEHNR and CDR2 FQNEAQ (reference sequence). CDR3 length: 14 residues. Trimming pared 7 bases from V and 4 bases from J, leaving 16 bases between. This CDR3 reads CASIPPGEFTEAFF. The CDR3 bases are TGTGCCAGCATCCCCCCAGGGGAGTTCACTGAAGCTTTCTTT.

The CDR3, as DNA: TGCGCCAGCAGCTCAACCGGGACAGGGAAGACCGGGGAGCTGTTTTTT. Its protein product is CASSSTGTGKTGELFF. V and J are TRBV5-1 and TRBJ2-2; 9 bases agree with TRBD1. V shed 3 bases and J 5 bases; nucleotides not matched to a gene: 8. Looked up from germline, CDR1 is SGHRS and CDR2 is YFSETQ. The CDR3 has 16 residues.

The chain links TRBV18 to TRBJ2-2; 8 bases are a match to TRBD1. After removal of 3 bases from V and 4 bases from J, the junction contained 10 bases not matched to a gene. This CDR3 region has 17 residues. Germline CDR1 KGHSH, CDR2 LQKENI. The CDR3 reads CASSPWGDRIPTGELFF. The CDR3 DNA reads as TGTGCCAGCTCACCCTGGGGGGACAGGATCCCCACCGGGGAGCTGTTTTTT.

The rearrangement links TRBV19 to TRBJ2-7; D call uncertain. Trimming removed 4 bases at V and 7 bases at J, with 11 bases between. The CDR3 runs to 12 residues. Germline CDR1 and CDR2: LNHDA and SQIVND (reference sequence). CDR3 protein: CASSSQAREQYF. The CDR3 nucleotides are TGTGCCAGTAGTAGCCAGGCCCGGGAGCAGTACTTC.

The CDR3 is CASSLQGGETQYF. The CDR3 DNA follows: TGTGCCAGCAGTCTTCAGGGAGGAGAGACCCAGTACTTC. The V call is TRBV13, the J call TRBJ2-5, with D possibly matching TRBD2 (6 bases). The CDR3 sequence is 13 residues long. V dropped 6 bases and J dropped 4 bases, with 12 bases sitting between them. Germline loops: CDR1 PRHDT, CDR2 FYEKMQ (reference sequence).

The chain joins TRBV6-1 to TRBJ1-2; the D is unclear. V lost 1 base and J 5 bases, leaving 20 bases between the germline ends. This CDR3 region has 17 residues. The germline V gene encodes CDR1 MNHNS and CDR2 SASEGT. This chain's CDR3 is CASSEGTYTLTRYGYTF. The CDR3 region has the DNA TGTGCCAGCAGTGAAGGAACATACACGTTGACGAGGTATGGCTACACCTTC.

The CDR3 DNA reads as TGTGTCAGAAGATCGCTCGGGGATGAGCAGTTCTTC. The encoded protein is CVRRSLGDEQFF. The V gene is TRBV7-5, the J gene TRBJ2-1; the table's D call, TRBD2, has no DNA check behind it. TRBV7-5 is recorded as a pseudogene. The CDR3 has 12 amino acids.

The V call is TRBV29-1, the J call TRBJ2-1; TRBD1 agrees at 7 bases. Trimming at V came to 1 base and at J to 7 bases, leaving 7 bases not matched to a gene. The CDR3 has 14 amino acids. Germline loops: CDR1 SQVTM, CDR2 ANQGSEA. The DNA of the CDR3 is TGCAGCGTTGAAGCACCCGGACAGGTGAATGAGCAGTTCTTC. As protein: CSVEAPGQVNEQFF.

V is TRBV30 and J is TRBJ1-2; no definite D call. The CDR3 runs 13 residues. Germline V gene data show CDR1 as GTSNPN and CDR2 as SVGIG (reference sequence). V lost 0 bases and J lost 4, with 9 bases in between. The CDR3 spells CAWSVSTGYGYTF. CDR3 in DNA: TGTGCCTGGAGTGTATCCACGGGCTATGGCTACACCTTC.